The present entry profiles one T cell receptor (beta chain) with its context. The sample originates from a study of T-cell memory formation after mild COVID-19. MiXCR was run by TCRdb on the 5' RACE reads, yielding one entry per CDR3 protein. Found here are around 130,000 distinct CDR3 sequences, 11% to 15% of them singletons; the top ten hold about 30%. The trim removed 6 bases at V and 6 bases at J, leaving 9 bases unmatched. The germline gives CDR1 SEHNR, CDR2 FQNEAQ (reference sequence). The CDR3 sequence is 15 residues long. The chain couples TRBV7-9 to TRBJ2-7, with 12 positions matching TRBD2. Sequencing input: PBMCs or a T cell subset sorted from them (not recorded which). The TCR comes from an adult woman who had mild COVID-19 (a few samples of this study predate the infection). Cell type and time point are not known. In DNA, the CDR3 is TGTGCCAGCAGTTCGACTAGCGGGGGTTCCGTCGAGCAGTACTTC. Translation gives CASSSTSGGSVEQYF.